This TCR beta chain was recorded in a study of control samples from healthy donors and cancer patients. Sequencing used immunoSEQ multiplex PCR; TCRdb keeps in-frame clones, though not all of them. The table has some 150,000 clones, less than 95% seen once. The V gene lost 1 base and the J gene lost 5 bases, with 8 bases spanning the gap. The CDR3 loop spans 13 amino acids. CDR1 and CDR2 from the germline V gene are LNHDA and SQIVND (reference sequence). Sequences were obtained from PBMCs. This rearrangement joins TRBV19 to TRBJ2-5, with D perhaps matching TRBD1 or TRBD2 (5 bases each). This TCR was sampled from a man between 60 and 75 years old with colorectal cancer. The DNA of the CDR3 is TGTGCCAGTAGTATAGGAGGGGCCGAGACCCAGTACTTC. It encodes CASSIGGAETQYF.